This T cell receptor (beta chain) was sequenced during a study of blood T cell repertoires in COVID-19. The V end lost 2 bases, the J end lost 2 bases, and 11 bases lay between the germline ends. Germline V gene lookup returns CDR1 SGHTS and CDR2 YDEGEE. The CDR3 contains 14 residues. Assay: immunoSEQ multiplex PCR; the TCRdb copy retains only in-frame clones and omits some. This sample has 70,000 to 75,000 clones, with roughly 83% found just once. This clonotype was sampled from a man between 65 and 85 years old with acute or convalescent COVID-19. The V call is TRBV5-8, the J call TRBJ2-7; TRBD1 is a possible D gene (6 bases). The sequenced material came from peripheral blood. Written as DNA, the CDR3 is TGTGCCAGCAGCTTCCGGGACAAGACCTACGAGCAGTACTTC. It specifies CASSFRDKTYEQYF. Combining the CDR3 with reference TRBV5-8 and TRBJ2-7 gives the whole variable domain EAGVTQSPTHLIKTRGQQATLRCSPISGHTSVYWYQQALGLGLQFLLWYDEGEERNRGNFPPRFSGRQFPNYSSELNVNALELEDSALYLCASSFRDKTYEQYFGPGTRLTVT.